The present T cell receptor beta chain was sequenced within a study of low-dose radiotherapy and immunotherapy resistance in tumors. In the study overall: Cohort 2's total reached 13 Gy over 26 weeks, at 1 Gy per fraction every two weeks. On an every-two-weeks schedule, patients received intravenous nivolumab 240 mg, along with ipilimumab 1 mg/kg every six weeks. Intravenous cyclophosphamide at 200 mg/m2 preceded radiation and immunotherapy by one day, every two weeks.

The sample holds one count of this clonotype. TRAV- and TRBV-specific primers primed first-strand cDNA, covering alpha and beta chains. Amplification, which lasted 15 to 20 PCR cycles, used a constant-region primer and V-primer adapter to amplify TCRs. Using its own MiXCR run on the reads, TCRdb lists one record per CDR3 protein. Of 31,000 or so distinct CDR3 sequences listed, less than 65% are singletons. The sample's time point: after trial treatment. Treatment noted: LDRT plus nivolumab, ipilimumab, low-dose cyclophosphamide and aspirin (RACIN trial). Trimming removed 3 bases at V and 2 bases at J, with 13 bases between. Germline V lookup: CDR1 DFQATT, CDR2 SNEGSKA (reference sequence). This CDR3 is 14 amino acids long.

This receptor was taken from a male donor with gallbladder cancer. The V and J genes are TRBV20-1 and TRBJ1-2; D gene unclear. Sequencing used PBMCs, obtained after low-dose radiotherapy plus immunotherapy. The CDR3 DNA is TGCAGTGCTAGGATCGCAAGTATCAACTATGGCTACACCTTC. Translating it yields CSARIASINYGYTF.